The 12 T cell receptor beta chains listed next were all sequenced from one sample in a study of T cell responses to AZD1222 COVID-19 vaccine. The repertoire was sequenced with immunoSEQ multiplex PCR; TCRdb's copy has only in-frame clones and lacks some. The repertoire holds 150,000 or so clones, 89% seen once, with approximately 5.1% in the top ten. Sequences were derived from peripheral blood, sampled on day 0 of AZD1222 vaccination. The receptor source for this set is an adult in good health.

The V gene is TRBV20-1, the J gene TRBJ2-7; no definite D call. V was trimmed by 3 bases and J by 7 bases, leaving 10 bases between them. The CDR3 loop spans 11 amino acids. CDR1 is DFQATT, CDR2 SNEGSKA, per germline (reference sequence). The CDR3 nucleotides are TGCAGTGCTAGCGTGGGGAAGGAGCAGTACTTC. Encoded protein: CSASVGKEQYF.

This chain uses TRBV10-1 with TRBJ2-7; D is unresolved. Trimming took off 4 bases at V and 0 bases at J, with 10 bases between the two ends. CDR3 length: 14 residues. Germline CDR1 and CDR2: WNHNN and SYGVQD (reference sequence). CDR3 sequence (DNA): TGCGCCAGCAGTGTCCACAGAAGCTCCTACGAGCAGTACTTC. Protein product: CASSVHRSSYEQYF.

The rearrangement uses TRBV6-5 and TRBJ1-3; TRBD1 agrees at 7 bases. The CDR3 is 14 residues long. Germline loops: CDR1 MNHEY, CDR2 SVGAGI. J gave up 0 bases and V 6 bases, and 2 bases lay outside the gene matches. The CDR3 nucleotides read TGTGCCAGCAGCGGGACAGTCTCTGGAAACACCATATATTTT. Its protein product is CASSGTVSGNTIYF.

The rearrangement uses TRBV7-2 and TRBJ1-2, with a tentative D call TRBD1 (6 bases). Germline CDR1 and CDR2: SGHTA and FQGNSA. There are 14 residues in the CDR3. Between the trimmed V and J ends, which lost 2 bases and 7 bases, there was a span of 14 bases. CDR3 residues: CASSLTPETGGYTF. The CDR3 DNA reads TGTGCCAGCAGCTTAACCCCTGAGACAGGTGGCTACACCTTC. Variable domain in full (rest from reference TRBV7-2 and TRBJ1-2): GAGVSQSPSNKVTEKGKDVELRCDPISGHTALYWYRQSLGQGLEFLIYFQGNSAPDKSGLPSDRFSAERTGGSVSTLTIQRTQQEDSAVYLCASSLTPETGGYTFGSGTRLTVV.

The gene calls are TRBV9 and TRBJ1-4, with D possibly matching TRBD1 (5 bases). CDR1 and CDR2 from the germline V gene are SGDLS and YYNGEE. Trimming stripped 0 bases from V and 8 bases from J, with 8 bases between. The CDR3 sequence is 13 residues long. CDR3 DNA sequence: TGTGCCAGCAGCGTAGCTGGACACGAAAAACTGTTTTTT. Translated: CASSVAGHEKLFF.

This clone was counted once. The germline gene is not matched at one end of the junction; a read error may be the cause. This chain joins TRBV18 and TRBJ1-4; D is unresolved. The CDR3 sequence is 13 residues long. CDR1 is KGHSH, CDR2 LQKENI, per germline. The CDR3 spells CASSPQPNEKLFF. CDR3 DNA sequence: TGTGCCAGCTCGCCACAGCCGAATGAAAAACTGTTTTTT. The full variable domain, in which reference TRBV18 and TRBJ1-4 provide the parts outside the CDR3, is NAGVMQNPRHLVRRRGQEARLRCSPMKGHSHVYWYRQLPEEGLKFMVYLQKENIIDESGMPKERFSAEFPKEGPSILRIQQVVRGDSAAYFCASSPQPNEKLFFGSGTQLSVL.

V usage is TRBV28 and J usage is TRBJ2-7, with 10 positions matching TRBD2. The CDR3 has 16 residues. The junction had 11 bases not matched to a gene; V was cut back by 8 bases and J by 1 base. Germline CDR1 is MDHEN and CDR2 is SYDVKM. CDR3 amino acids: CASYGGAGGPSYEQYF. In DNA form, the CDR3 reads TGTGCCAGCTATGGGGGAGCGGGAGGGCCGTCCTACGAGCAGTACTTC.

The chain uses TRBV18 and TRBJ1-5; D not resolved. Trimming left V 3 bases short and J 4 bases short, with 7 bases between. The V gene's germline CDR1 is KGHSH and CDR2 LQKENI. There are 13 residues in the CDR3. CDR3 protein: CASSPDRNQPQHF. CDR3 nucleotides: TGTGCCAGCTCACCGGATAGGAATCAGCCCCAGCATTTT.

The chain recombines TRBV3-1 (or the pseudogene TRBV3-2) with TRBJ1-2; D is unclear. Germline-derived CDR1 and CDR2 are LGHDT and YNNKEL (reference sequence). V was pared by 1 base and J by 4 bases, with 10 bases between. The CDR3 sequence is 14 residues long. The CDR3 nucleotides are TGTGCCAGCAGCCAAGGGGCACGGGCCTATGGCTACACCTTC. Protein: CASSQGARAYGYTF.

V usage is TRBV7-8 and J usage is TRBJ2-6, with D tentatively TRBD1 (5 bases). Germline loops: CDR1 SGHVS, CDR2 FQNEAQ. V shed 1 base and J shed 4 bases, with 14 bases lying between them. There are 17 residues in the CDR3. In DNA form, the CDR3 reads TGTGCCAGCAGCTTAGGATTTAGGGGCTCAGGGGCCAACGTCCTGACTTTC. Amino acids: CASSLGFRGSGANVLTF.

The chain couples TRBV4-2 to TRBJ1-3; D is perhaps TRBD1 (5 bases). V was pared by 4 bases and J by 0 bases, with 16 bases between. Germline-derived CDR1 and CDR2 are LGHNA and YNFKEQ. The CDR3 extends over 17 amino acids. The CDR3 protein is CASSPGVGGTSGNTIYF. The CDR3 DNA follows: TGTGCCAGCAGCCCCGGAGTCGGGGGTACCTCTGGAAACACCATATATTTT.

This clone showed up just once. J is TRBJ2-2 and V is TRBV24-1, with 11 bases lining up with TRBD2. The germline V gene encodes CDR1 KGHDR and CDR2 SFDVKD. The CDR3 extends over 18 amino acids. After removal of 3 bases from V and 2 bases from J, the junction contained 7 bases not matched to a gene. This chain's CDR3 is CATSDGSSGRGNTGELFF. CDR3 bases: TGTGCCACCAGTGATGGTAGTAGCGGGAGGGGTAACACCGGGGAGCTGTTTTTT.